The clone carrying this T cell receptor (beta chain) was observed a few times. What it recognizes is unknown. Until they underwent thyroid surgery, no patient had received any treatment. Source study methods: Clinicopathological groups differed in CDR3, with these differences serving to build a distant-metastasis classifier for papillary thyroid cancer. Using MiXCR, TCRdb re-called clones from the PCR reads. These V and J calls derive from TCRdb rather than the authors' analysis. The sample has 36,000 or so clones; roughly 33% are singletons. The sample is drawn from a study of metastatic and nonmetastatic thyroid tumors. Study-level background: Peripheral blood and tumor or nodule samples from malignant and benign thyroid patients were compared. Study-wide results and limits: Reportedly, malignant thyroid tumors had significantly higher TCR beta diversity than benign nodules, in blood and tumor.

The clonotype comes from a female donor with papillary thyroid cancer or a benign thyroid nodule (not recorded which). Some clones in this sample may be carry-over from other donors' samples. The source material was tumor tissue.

The CDR3 DNA follows: TGCAGTGCTAGAGATTTATGGGGCAAAGAGTACGAGCAGTACTTC. It yields the protein CSARDLWGKEYEQYF. This chain connects TRBV20-1 to TRBJ2-7; a possible D gene is TRBD1 (5 bases). CDR1 and CDR2 from the germline V gene are DFQATT and SNEGSKA (reference sequence). The CDR3 runs to 15 residues. Trimming shortened V by 0 bases and J by 4 bases, and 16 bases separated the two germline ends.